This record concerns one TCR beta chain sequence. This sample is part of a study of blood T cell repertoires in COVID-19. As processed by the authors: Quantification of nucleated cells was approximated via reference gene primer amplification. Generated by immunoSEQ multiplex PCR, the TCRdb table keeps only in-frame clones and is missing some. V, J and clone size were drawn from that table, and D and trimming were deduced from the DNA. This sample has tens of thousands of clones, with 65% to 90% found just once. Germline V gene data show CDR1 as SGHAT and CDR2 as FQNNGV. This CDR3 is 18 amino acids long. V lost 0 bases and J lost 2, with 20 bases in between.

Sequenced input: peripheral blood. The sequence came from a man aged 55 to 70 with acute or convalescent COVID-19. The chain recombines TRBV11-2 with TRBJ2-7, with D perhaps TRBD2 (5 bases). CDR3 nucleotides: TGTGCCAGCAGCTTAGAGCATTTGGCAGGTCGGGGAGCCTACGAGCAGTACTTC. Translated: CASSLEHLAGRGAYEQYF.